This TCR beta chain was observed in a study of response to subunit inactivated influenza vaccine listed by TCRdb under 2018. Turning to the overall study: The study used deep quantitative T cell receptor repertoire profiling to track responses to a trivalent subunit inactivated influenza vaccine.

Library construction relied on RT-PCR. For sequencing, an Illumina HiSeq 2500 was employed. In-frame beta chains were kept once TCRdb had trimmed the public reads at Q25 with fastp and called clones with MiXCR. Rows with one shared CDR3 protein collapse into an entry with the most common genes and DNA. The sample yields some 850,000 distinct CDR3 sequences; around a sixth were counted once. The ten most abundant clones make up about 11% of the sample. This clonotype was detected only a few times. The antigen it binds to is not known. The record has no base qualities; no much larger clone is one base away. Measured from the cysteine to the phenylalanine, the CDR3 is 17 residues long. Only the CDR3 region is kept as DNA, spanning 51 bases read in frame from base 1. V has 2 bases trimmed and J has 2 bases trimmed; junction bases matching no gene number 5. CDR1 and CDR2 (SGHTA, FQGNSA) derive from the germline V gene.

What the research found in general, with its limitations: The authors suggested that each seasonal influenza vaccination may recruit only a limited number of new T cells.

This material consisted of PBMCs from blood, taken about 5 days after vaccination. The TCR originated in a man aged 50-59 years who received an inactivated influenza vaccine. Donor details come from another sample of the same person, matched by shared clones. The receptor chain draws on TRBV7-2 and TRBJ2-1; TRBD2 lines up with 11 middle nucleotides. CDR3 sequence: CASSLHLTSGTYNEQFF. The sequence in DNA is TGTGCCAGCAGCTTACACCTGACTAGCGGGACCTACAATGAGCAGTTCTTC.